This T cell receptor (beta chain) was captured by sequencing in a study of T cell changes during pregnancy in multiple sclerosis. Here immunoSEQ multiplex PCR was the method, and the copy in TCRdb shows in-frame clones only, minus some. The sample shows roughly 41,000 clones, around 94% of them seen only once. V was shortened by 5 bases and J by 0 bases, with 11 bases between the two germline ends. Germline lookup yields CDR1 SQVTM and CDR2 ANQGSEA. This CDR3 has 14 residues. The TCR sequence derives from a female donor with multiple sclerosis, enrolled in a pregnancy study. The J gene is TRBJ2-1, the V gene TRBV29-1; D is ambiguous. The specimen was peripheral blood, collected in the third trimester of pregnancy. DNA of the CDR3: TGCAGCGTTAGTAGAAGATTCTCCTACAATGAGCAGTTCTTC. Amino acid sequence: CSVSRRFSYNEQFF.